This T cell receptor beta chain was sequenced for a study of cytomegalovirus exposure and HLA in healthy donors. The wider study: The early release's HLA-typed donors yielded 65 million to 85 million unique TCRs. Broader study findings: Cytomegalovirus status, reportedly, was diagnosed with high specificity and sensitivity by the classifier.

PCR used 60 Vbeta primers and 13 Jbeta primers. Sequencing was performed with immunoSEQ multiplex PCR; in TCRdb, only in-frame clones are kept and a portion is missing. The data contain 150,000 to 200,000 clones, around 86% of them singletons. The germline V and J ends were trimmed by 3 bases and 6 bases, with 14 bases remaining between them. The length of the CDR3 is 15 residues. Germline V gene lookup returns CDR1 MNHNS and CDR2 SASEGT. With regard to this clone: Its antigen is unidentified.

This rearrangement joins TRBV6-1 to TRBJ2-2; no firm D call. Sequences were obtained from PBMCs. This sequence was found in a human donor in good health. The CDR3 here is CASSDWAQPAGELFF. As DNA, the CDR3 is TGTGCCAGCAGTGATTGGGCCCAACCGGCCGGGGAGCTGTTTTTT.